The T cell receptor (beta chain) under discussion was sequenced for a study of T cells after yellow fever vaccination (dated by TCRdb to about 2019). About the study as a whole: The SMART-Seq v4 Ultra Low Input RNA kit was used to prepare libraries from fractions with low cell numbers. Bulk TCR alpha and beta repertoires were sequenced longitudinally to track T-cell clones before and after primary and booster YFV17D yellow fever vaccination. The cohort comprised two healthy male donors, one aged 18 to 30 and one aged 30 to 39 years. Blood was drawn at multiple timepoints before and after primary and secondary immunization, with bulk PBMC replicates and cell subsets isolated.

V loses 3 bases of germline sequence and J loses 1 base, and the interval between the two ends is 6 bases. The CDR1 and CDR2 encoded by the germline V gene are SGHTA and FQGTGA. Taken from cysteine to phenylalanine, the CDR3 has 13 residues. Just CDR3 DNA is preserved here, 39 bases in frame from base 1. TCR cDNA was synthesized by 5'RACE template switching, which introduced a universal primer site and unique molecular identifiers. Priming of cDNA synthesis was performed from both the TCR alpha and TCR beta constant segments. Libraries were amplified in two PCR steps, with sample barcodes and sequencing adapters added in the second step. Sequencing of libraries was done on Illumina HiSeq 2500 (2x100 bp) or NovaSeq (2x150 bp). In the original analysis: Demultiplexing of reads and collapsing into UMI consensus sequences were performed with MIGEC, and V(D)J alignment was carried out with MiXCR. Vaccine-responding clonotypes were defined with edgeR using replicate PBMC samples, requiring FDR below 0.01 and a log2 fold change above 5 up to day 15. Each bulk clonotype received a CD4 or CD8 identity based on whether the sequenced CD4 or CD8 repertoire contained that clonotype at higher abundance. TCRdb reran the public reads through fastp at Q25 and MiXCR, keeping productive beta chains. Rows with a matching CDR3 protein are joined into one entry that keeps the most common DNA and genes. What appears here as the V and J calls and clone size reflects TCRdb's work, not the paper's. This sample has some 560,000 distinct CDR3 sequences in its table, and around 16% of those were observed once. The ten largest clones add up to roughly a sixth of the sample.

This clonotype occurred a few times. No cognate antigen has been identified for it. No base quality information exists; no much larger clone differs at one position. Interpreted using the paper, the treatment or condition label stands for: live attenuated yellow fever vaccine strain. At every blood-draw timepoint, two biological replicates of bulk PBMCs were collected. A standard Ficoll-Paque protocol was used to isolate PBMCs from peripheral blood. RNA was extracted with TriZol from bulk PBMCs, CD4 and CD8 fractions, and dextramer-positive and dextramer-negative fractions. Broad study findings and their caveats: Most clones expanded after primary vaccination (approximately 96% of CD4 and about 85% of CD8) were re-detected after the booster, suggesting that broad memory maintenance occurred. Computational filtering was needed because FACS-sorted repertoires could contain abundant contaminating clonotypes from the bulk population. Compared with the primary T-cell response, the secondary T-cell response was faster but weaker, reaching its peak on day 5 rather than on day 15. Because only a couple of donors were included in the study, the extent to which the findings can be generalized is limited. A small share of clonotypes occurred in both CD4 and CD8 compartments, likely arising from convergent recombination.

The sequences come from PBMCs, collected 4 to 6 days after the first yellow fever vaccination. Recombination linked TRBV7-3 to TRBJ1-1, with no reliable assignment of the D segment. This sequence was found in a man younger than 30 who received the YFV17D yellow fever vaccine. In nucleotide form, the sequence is TGTGCCAGCAGCTTTGTTTCGAACACTGAAGCTTTCTTT. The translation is CASSFVSNTEAFF.